This is a list of T cell receptor beta chains from one sample in a study of blood T cells in healthy people across ages. TCRdb fed the 5' RACE reads into MiXCR, producing one record per CDR3 protein. The profile shows 890,000 or so distinct CDR3 sequences, approximately 67% of them singletons. Material: blood. The receptors here all came from a man aged 25-40 years in good health. CDR3s include the opening cysteine and the closing phenylalanine or tryptophan.

V	CDR3
TRBV20-1	CSARVLGPQETQYF
TRBV12-3/TRBV12-4	CASSFRQGNTDTQYF
TRBV12-3/TRBV12-4	CASSPTADRGLDQPQHF
TRBV28	CASSSPFTNNEQYF
TRBV4-2	CASSPLWGNSYNEQFF
TRBV3-1	CASSQEWGTGTDEQYF
TRBV28	CASSQARTSVGGYEQFF
TRBV18	CASSRPGLGYNEQFF
TRBV24-1	CATNPGRKQGASETQYF
TRBV7-9	CASSLGSMGEQYF
TRBV7-3	CASSLGRGGSEQFF
TRBV7-9	CASSQKGQGAYEQYF
TRBV4-3	CASSDTGRVGGYTF
TRBV7-9	CASSTPNRGDTEAFF
TRBV3-1	CASSQGYLVEDTQYF
TRBV7-7	CASSPHPGQNLYNEQFF
TRBV20-1	CSAEPTGGGGWEQYF
TRBV20-1	CSARVPTDSAQYF
TRBV12-3/TRBV12-4	CASSGVGGSYEQYF
TRBV9	CASSVEGNYQHF
TRBV4-3	CASSQGTGRTNTGELFF
TRBV4-3	CASSLTSGKDYEQYF
TRBV7-2	CASSYRGLVKDEQYF
TRBV29-1	CSVHGTGENIQYF
TRBV9	CASASAFGVGNIQYF
TRBV4-3	CASSQERGSHEQYF
TRBV15	CATSRAGQKETQYF
TRBV7-6	CASSIGQGYIQYF
TRBV20-1	CSARDIESLAAGAIAPYNEQYF
TRBV15	CATSRDLPYEQYF
TRBV15	CATSREPQQPYEQFF
TRBV4-3	CASSQGDRLYGYTF
TRBV7-2	CASSKRGGETSGGSEQYF
TRBV9	CASSTRDRASYTF
TRBV29-1	CSVEKAGLAGAVSYNEQFF
TRBV27	CASSLSADYGYTF
TRBV20-1	CSASRLAGGRYEQYF